This T cell receptor beta chain was obtained from a study of blood T cell repertoires in COVID-19 (TCRdb year 2020). Looking at the study overall: The collaborator samples originated in the United States, Italy and Spain and spanned the acute and convalescent phases of COVID-19. HLA class I and class II types, where available, came from metadata supplied by the sample provider rather than from assay-based typing. Subjects who had been exposed to COVID-19, were actively infected with it, or had recovered from it provided the deeply sampled blood TCRbeta repertoires that made up the dataset. The material from the prospective study consisted of cDNA or gDNA derived from T cells, B-cell-depleted T cells, or PBMCs. Nearly every sample came with metadata listing a de-identified subject ID, COVID-19 status, age in years and sex. The repertoires were made available in a free public database intended to serve as a resource for research on the immune response to SARS-CoV-2. The samples were drawn from two sources: the first 160 participants of the ongoing ImmuneRACE study, and 1,200 or so subjects contributed by 6 global collaborators.

TCRbeta CDR3 regions were amplified from genomic DNA using the immunoSEQ Assay, a bias-controlled multiplex PCR. From the authors' description of their analysis: Nucleated cell counts per sample were estimated from amplification of reference gene primers within the assay. To quantify the absolute abundance of each unique TCRbeta CDR3 rearrangement, sequence reads were collapsed and filtered. Productive Simpson clonality was computed per sample as the square root of Simpson's diversity index over productive rearrangements. TCRdb retrieved this table from immuneACCESS and kept in-frame rearrangements only. Not all clones are present; in checked studies, unresolved V genes account for under half, and no reason is known for the remainder. That table supplies the V and J calls and clone size; D and trimming were determined from the DNA. This sample comprises a few hundred thousand clones, 80% to 90% of them detected only once. The ten top clones hold 10% of the sample.

Per the germline V gene, SGHRS is the CDR1 and YFSETQ is the CDR2. At the junction V is shortened by 5 bases and J by 3 bases, with 17 bases in between. The CDR3 holds 15 amino acids from the cysteine to the phenylalanine. The kept DNA is CDR3 alone, 45 bases in frame from the first base. In the case of this clone: Its antigen is still unknown. No base quality values were provided; no much bigger clone lies one nucleotide off.

At one collaborating source in Seattle, patients were enrolled during active infection and were followed longitudinally through the course of disease. Whole blood was collected in K2EDTA tubes by collaborating institutions according to the institutions' own protocols. For TCRbeta analysis, collaborators shipped samples in one of three forms: frozen whole blood, isolated PBMCs, or DNA extracted from either of those sample types. Study-wide conclusions, independent of this receptor: How much clinical and demographic metadata was included differed by source and by participant, and the metadata was provided uncurated.

The chain is made from TRBV5-1 and TRBJ1-1, with an unclear D gene assignment. This clonotype was obtained from a woman in her 30s with COVID-19, enrolled during active disease. Sequences were obtained from peripheral blood. The DNA sequence is as follows: TGCGCCAGCAGTCCCGAATTATTGGCCGACACTGAAGCTTTCTTT. Its translation reads: CASSPELLADTEAFF.